Listed below are T cell receptor beta chains from one sample, sequenced in a study of T cell responses to AZD1222 COVID-19 vaccine. Profiling relied on immunoSEQ multiplex PCR, and the TCRdb table lists in-frame clones only, not all of them. The sample records 100,000 to 120,000 clones, 85% to 95% being singletons. This sample comprised peripheral blood, obtained on day 0 of AZD1222 vaccination. These TCRs come from an adult in good health. Both conserved end residues are part of each CDR3. A D gene is named only where the DNA matches it firmly. Where a row states a size, it is once, few, many or the class of an expanded clone; other rows omit it.

D gene: TRBD1
clone size: -
V gene: TRBV6-1
J gene: TRBJ2-1
CDR3 protein: CASSDRGNEQFF
CDR3 DNA: TGTGCCAGCAGTGACAGGGGGAATGAGCAGTTCTTC

D gene: -
clone size: -
V gene: TRBV6-5
J gene: TRBJ2-7
CDR3 protein: CASSYPPCYEQYF
CDR3 DNA: TGTGCCAGCAGTTACCCCCCCTGCTACGAGCAGTACTTC

D gene: -
clone size: -
V gene: TRBV6-5
J gene: TRBJ1-1
CDR3 protein: CASSYELLNTEAFF
CDR3 DNA: TGTGCCAGCAGTTACGAACTGCTGAACACTGAAGCTTTCTTT

D gene: -
clone size: -
V gene: TRBV29-1
J gene: TRBJ1-3
CDR3 protein: CSVLGPESGNTIYF
CDR3 DNA: TGCAGCGTTTTGGGACCGGAGTCAGGAAACACCATATATTTT

D gene: -
clone size: -
V gene: TRBV20-1
J gene: TRBJ2-3
CDR3 protein: CSARDTYTQYF
CDR3 DNA: TGCAGTGCTAGAGATACCTATACGCAGTATTTT

D gene: TRBD1
clone size: -
V gene: TRBV6-1
J gene: TRBJ1-3
CDR3 protein: CASSGGQVFSGNTIYF
CDR3 DNA: TGTGCCAGCAGTGGGGGACAGGTTTTCTCTGGAAACACCATATATTTT

D gene: -
clone size: -
V gene: TRBV2
J gene: TRBJ2-7
CDR3 protein: CASRDTGKRRPYEQYF
CDR3 DNA: TGTGCCAGCCGCGATACAGGGAAAAGACGTCCCTACGAGCAGTACTTC

D gene: -
clone size: -
V gene: TRBV25-1
J gene: TRBJ1-6
CDR3 protein: CASSGSGNNSPLHF
CDR3 DNA: TGTGCCAGCAGTGGTTCGGGTAATAATTCACCCCTCCACTTT

D gene: -
clone size: -
V gene: TRBV2
J gene: TRBJ1-2
CDR3 protein: CASRETASYGYTF
CDR3 DNA: TGTGCCAGCAGGGAGACAGCCAGTTATGGCTACACCTTC

D gene: -
clone size: -
V gene: TRBV9
J gene: TRBJ2-5
CDR3 protein: CASSADLQETQYF
CDR3 DNA: TGTGCCAGCAGCGCAGATCTCCAAGAGACCCAGTACTTC

D gene: TRBD1
clone size: once
V gene: TRBV19
J gene: TRBJ1-1
CDR3 protein: CASSPKDRGRKNTEAFF
CDR3 DNA: TGTGCCAGTAGCCCAAAGGACAGGGGGCGAAAGAACACTGAAGCTTTCTTT

D gene: -
clone size: few
V gene: TRBV7-9
J gene: TRBJ2-2
CDR3 protein: CASTLDGMNTGELFF
CDR3 DNA: TGTGCCAGCACTCTGGACGGGATGAACACCGGGGAGCTGTTTTTT

D gene: TRBD1
clone size: -
V gene: TRBV6-5
J gene: TRBJ2-5
CDR3 protein: CASIMTGYYETQYF
CDR3 DNA: TGTGCCAGCATTATGACAGGGTACTATGAGACCCAGTACTTC

D gene: TRBD1
clone size: -
V gene: TRBV5-4
J gene: TRBJ1-2
CDR3 protein: CASSRGQGPGGYTF
CDR3 DNA: TGTGCCAGCAGCAGGGGACAGGGTCCTGGAGGCTACACCTTC

D gene: TRBD1
clone size: -
V gene: TRBV7-8
J gene: TRBJ1-6
CDR3 protein: CASSLSGQLSSYNSPLHF
CDR3 DNA: TGTGCCAGCAGCTTATCGGGACAGTTGAGCTCCTATAATTCACCCCTCCACTTT

D gene: TRBD1
clone size: -
V gene: TRBV5-8
J gene: TRBJ2-7
CDR3 protein: CASSFPGQGLYEQYF
CDR3 DNA: TGTGCCAGCAGCTTCCCGGGACAGGGCCTCTACGAGCAGTACTTC

D gene: -
clone size: -
V gene: TRBV24-1
J gene: TRBJ2-6
CDR3 protein: CATGSSGANVLTF
CDR3 DNA: TGTGCCACGGGGTCGTCTGGGGCCAACGTCCTGACTTTC

D gene: -
clone size: -
V gene: TRBV30
J gene: TRBJ1-2
CDR3 protein: CAWSARWADYGYTF
CDR3 DNA: TGTGCCTGGAGTGCCAGGTGGGCGGACTATGGCTACACCTTC

D gene: -
clone size: -
V gene: TRBV28
J gene: TRBJ2-1
CDR3 protein: CASLFLQGTNEQFF
CDR3 DNA: TGTGCCAGCCTCTTTCTACAGGGAACCAATGAGCAGTTCTTC

D gene: -
clone size: -
V gene: TRBV27
J gene: TRBJ1-6
CDR3 protein: CASSLSGVGGYNSPLHF
CDR3 DNA: TGTGCCAGCAGTTTATCGGGGGTTGGGGGATATAATTCACCCCTCCACTTT

D gene: -
clone size: -
V gene: TRBV6-4
J gene: TRBJ1-3
CDR3 protein: CASIMLVSGNTIYF
CDR3 DNA: TGTGCCAGCATTATGTTGGTCTCTGGAAACACCATATATTTT

D gene: -
clone size: -
V gene: TRBV5-3
J gene: TRBJ1-1
CDR3 protein: CARSLGIRFNTEAFF
CDR3 DNA: TGTGCCAGAAGCTTGGGAATCCGCTTTAACACTGAAGCTTTCTTT

D gene: -
clone size: once
V gene: TRBV3-1/TRBV3-2
J gene: TRBJ1-2
CDR3 protein: CASSQSLASDGYTF
CDR3 DNA: TGTGCCAGCAGCCAGTCCCTGGCGTCAGATGGCTACACCTTC

D gene: -
clone size: once
V gene: TRBV28
J gene: TRBJ2-3
CDR3 protein: CASTTHPSTDTQYF
CDR3 DNA: TGTGCCAGCACTACCCACCCTAGCACAGATACGCAGTATTTT